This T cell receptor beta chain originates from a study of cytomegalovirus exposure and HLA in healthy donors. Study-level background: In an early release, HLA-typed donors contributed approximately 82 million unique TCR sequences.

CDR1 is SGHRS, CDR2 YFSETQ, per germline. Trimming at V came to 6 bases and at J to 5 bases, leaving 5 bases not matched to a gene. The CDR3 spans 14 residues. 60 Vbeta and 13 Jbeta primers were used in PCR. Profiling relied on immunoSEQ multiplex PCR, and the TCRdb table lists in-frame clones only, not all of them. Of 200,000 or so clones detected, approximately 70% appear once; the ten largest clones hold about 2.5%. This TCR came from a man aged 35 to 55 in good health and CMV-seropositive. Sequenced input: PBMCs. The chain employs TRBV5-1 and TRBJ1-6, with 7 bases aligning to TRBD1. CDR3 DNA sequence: TGCGCCAGCACCAGGGACAGAAATAATTCACCCCTCCACTTT. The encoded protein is CASTRDRNNSPLHF.